These T cell receptor beta chains were read from a single sample in a study of T-cell reconstitution after alpha-beta-depleted transplantation in children. MiXCR, run by TCRdb on the PCR reads, gives a single entry per CDR3 protein. The sample holds roughly 500,000 distinct CDR3 sequences, about 33% seen once. The material sequenced was PBMCs from the stem cell graft donor, taken from the stem cell graft. These TCRs come from a human donor who donated a stem cell graft to a child with aplastic anemia. Both conserved end residues are part of each CDR3. D genes are given only for firm matches. Not all rows give a size; the values are once, few, many and, for expanded clones, a class.

CDR3 length,clone size,J gene,D gene,V gene,CDR3 DNA,CDR3 protein
17,NA,TRBJ1-1,TRBD1,TRBV27,TGTGCCAGCAGTTTAAAGGGACAGGGGAACGTTGGCACTGAAGCTTTCTTT,CASSLKGQGNVGTEAFF
16,NA,TRBJ2-1,TRBD2,TRBV5-1,TGCGCCAGCAGCTTAGGCGGGAGTGGGTTTGGCAATGAGCAGTTCTTC,CASSLGGSGFGNEQFF
16,NA,TRBJ2-5,TRBD1,TRBV15,TGTGCCACCAGCGGACCGGGACAGGGGGCAGGAGAGACCCAGTACTTC,CATSGPGQGAGETQYF
14,NA,TRBJ1-2,TRBD1,TRBV7-2,TGTGCCAGCAGCGCCTCGACAGGGAATCGTGGCTACACCTTC,CASSASTGNRGYTF
13,NA,TRBJ2-1,TRBD2,TRBV9,TGTGCCAGCAGCTTAGGAGGGGAGGGTGAGCAGTTCTTC,CASSLGGEGEQFF
15,NA,TRBJ1-5,NA,TRBV7-2,TGTGCCAGCAGCCCCACAGGGCACGACGGACAGCCCCAGCATTTT,CASSPTGHDGQPQHF
14,NA,TRBJ2-7,NA,TRBV28,TGTGCCAGCAGTTCGTGGGGGGAACGTGACGAGCAGTACTTC,CASSSWGERDEQYF
13,few,TRBJ1-4,TRBD1,TRBV18,TGTGCCAGCTCACCCGACAGGGGTGAAAAACTGTTTTTT,CASSPDRGEKLFF
16,few,TRBJ2-1,NA,TRBV27,TGTGCCAGCAGTTTATTGGCAGGGTCCTCCTACAATGAGCAGTTCTTC,CASSLLAGSSYNEQFF
17,many,TRBJ2-1,TRBD1,TRBV29-1,TGCAGCGTTGAAGATGATTTACGACAGGGGGTCTACAATGAGCAGTTCTTC,CSVEDDLRQGVYNEQFF
13,NA,TRBJ2-5,TRBD2,TRBV2,TGTGCCAGCCGGAGCGGGGCTCCTGGGACCCAGTACTTC,CASRSGAPGTQYF
14,few,TRBJ1-1,NA,TRBV5-5,TGTGCCAGCAGCTTGGCGGACGAAAGCACTGAAGCTTTCTTT,CASSLADESTEAFF
16,once,TRBJ1-2,NA,TRBV20-1,TGCAGTGCTAGAGATGGGCGGCAAAGAGCTAACTATGGCTACACCTTC,CSARDGRQRANYGYTF
15,NA,TRBJ1-1,NA,TRBV7-2,TGTGCCAGCAGCTCGGGACCCACCGGGTACACTGAAGCTTTCTTT,CASSSGPTGYTEAFF
14,NA,TRBJ2-3,TRBD2,TRBV5-1,TGCGCCAGCAGCTTCGGGCTAGCGGACGATACGCAGTATTTC,CASSFGLADDTQYF
13,NA,TRBJ2-7,NA,TRBV7-9,TGTGCCAGCAGCCCGGGAAATTCCCCCGAGCAGTACTTC,CASSPGNSPEQYF
15,NA,TRBJ1-1,NA,TRBV6-5,TGTGCCAGCAGTTACTCGCCCGGTTTAGGGACTGAAGCTTTCTTT,CASSYSPGLGTEAFF
16,NA,TRBJ2-7,TRBD2,TRBV19,TGTGCCAGTAGTATGTTCGGACTAGCGGGAACCAACGAGCAGTACTTC,CASSMFGLAGTNEQYF
19,NA,TRBJ2-3,TRBD2,TRBV7-7,TGTGCCAGCAGCTTAATTTCAAGGGCTAGCGGGAGGAATACAGATACGCAGTATTTT,CASSLISRASGRNTDTQYF
15,NA,TRBJ1-5,TRBD1,TRBV6-1,TGTGCCAGCGGAGAGACAGGGCCATCCAATCAGCCCCAGCATTTT,CASGETGPSNQPQHF
15,once,TRBJ1-1,NA,TRBV13,TGTGCCAGCAGGGTAATGGGGCGGAGGAACACTGAAGCTTTCTTT,CASRVMGRRNTEAFF
14,few,TRBJ2-2,NA,TRBV24-1,TGTGCCACCGAGGAGTCAGAATTCACCGGGGAGCTGTTTTTT,CATEESEFTGELFF
14,few,TRBJ1-1,NA,TRBV5-5,TGTGCCAGCAGCTCCGAGGGGACACAGGGAGAAGCTTTCTTT,CASSSEGTQGEAFF
16,few,TRBJ1-5,NA,TRBV20-1,TGCAGTGCTTGGTTCACAGGAGGTGGGCGCAATCAGCCCCAGCATTTT,CSAWFTGGGRNQPQHF
13,few,TRBJ2-5,NA,TRBV5-4,TGTGCCAGCAGCTTGGACTTTCAAGAGACCCAGTACTTC,CASSLDFQETQYF
14,few,TRBJ2-5,NA,TRBV5-1,TGCGCCAGCAGCTCCTACGTAGGGGGGGAGACCCAGTACTTC,CASSSYVGGETQYF
11,NA,TRBJ1-1,NA,TRBV5-6,TGTGCCAGCAGCTCGACCACTGAAGCTTTCTTT,CASSSTTEAFF
13,few,TRBJ2-7,NA,TRBV30,TGTGCCTGGAGTGTAGGGGGAACCTACGAGCAGTACTTC,CAWSVGGTYEQYF
15,NA,TRBJ1-2,NA,TRBV28,TGTGCCAGCAGTTTAGGCCAGGGTCGGGACTATGGCTACACCTTC,CASSLGQGRDYGYTF
18,few,TRBJ1-3,NA,TRBV15,TGTGCCACCAGCAGAGAGCGGGGGGCGCATAAATGGGGAAACACCATATATTTT,CATSRERGAHKWGNTIYF
15,once,TRBJ2-5,NA,TRBV19,TGTGCCAGTAGTAGCCTACCGGATGGGGAAGAGACCCAGTACTTC,CASSSLPDGEETQYF
15,few,TRBJ2-1,TRBD2,TRBV5-1,TGCGCCAGCAGCTTCGGCGGGAGGGTGAGCAATGAGCAGTTCTTC,CASSFGGRVSNEQFF
14,few,TRBJ2-1,TRBD1,TRBV7-9,TGTGCCAGCAGCACTTCCGGGACAGGGAACGAGCAGTTCTTC,CASSTSGTGNEQFF
11,few,TRBJ1-1,NA,TRBV25-1,TGTGCCAGCTACTGGGGCACTGAAGCTTTCTTT,CASYWGTEAFF
13,NA,TRBJ1-3,TRBD1,TRBV29-1,TGCAGCGGGTGGGACAGGCCTGGAAACACCATATATTTT,CSGWDRPGNTIYF
12,few,TRBJ2-5,NA,TRBV7-9,TGTGCCAGCAGCTTAGAACCGGAGACCCAGTACTTC,CASSLEPETQYF
15,few,TRBJ2-3,TRBD2,TRBV29-1,TGCAGCGTCAGGACTAGCGGGAGGGCTACAGATACGCAGTATTTT,CSVRTSGRATDTQYF
12,few,TRBJ2-1,NA,TRBV7-9,TGTGCCAGCACCAGACTGCGGGATGAGCAGTTCTTC,CASTRLRDEQFF
17,NA,TRBJ2-5,NA,TRBV27,TGTGCCAGCAGTCAAGGGACGGAGGGGGCTTCTAGGGAGACCCAGTACTTC,CASSQGTEGASRETQYF
15,NA,TRBJ2-1,TRBD2,TRBV28,TGTGCCAGCAGACCCACTAGCGGGAGCATGGCTGAGCAGTTCTTC,CASRPTSGSMAEQFF
13,NA,TRBJ1-1,TRBD1,TRBV20-1,TGCAGTGCTATCCAGGGGGTGAACACTGAAGCTTTCTTT,CSAIQGVNTEAFF
16,NA,TRBJ2-1,NA,TRBV27,TGTGCCAGCAGTTCCGGGGGCGGAACCTACTACAATGAGCAGTTCTTC,CASSSGGGTYYNEQFF
15,NA,TRBJ2-5,NA,TRBV3-1,TGTGCCAGCAGCCCAACCAGGCAGGGAGTAGAGACCCAGTACTTC,CASSPTRQGVETQYF
14,few,TRBJ1-1,TRBD1,TRBV20-1,TGCAGTGCTCAACCGGGACAGGTCAACACTGAAGCTTTCTTT,CSAQPGQVNTEAFF
14,few,TRBJ1-5,NA,TRBV5-5,TGTGCCAGCAGCCCCGGAGACGTAGGTCAGCCCCAGCATTTT,CASSPGDVGQPQHF
15,NA,TRBJ2-1,NA,TRBV27,TGTGCCAGCACTCTCCATCGGGGGCCAAGCTTAGAGCAGTTCTTC,CASTLHRGPSLEQFF
15,NA,TRBJ2-4,NA,TRBV20-1,TGCAGTGCTAGTGCTAACGGGGGGCGCTTAGGCATTCAGTACTTC,CSASANGGRLGIQYF
12,NA,TRBJ1-1,NA,TRBV29-1,TGCAGCGCATGGACAGAGAACACTGAAGCTTTCTTT,CSAWTENTEAFF
15,few,TRBJ2-2,NA,TRBV29-1,TGCAGCGTTGCCCTGGGCACAGGCGGTACCGGGGAGCTGTTTTTT,CSVALGTGGTGELFF
16,NA,TRBJ1-1,NA,TRBV14,TGTGCCAGCAGCCAAGGTTTTCAGGGGCCGCGGGCTGAAGCTTTCTTT,CASSQGFQGPRAEAFF
15,few,TRBJ2-7,TRBD1,TRBV7-2,TGTGCCAGCAGCCCCACCGGGACAGGGGGCTACGAGCAGTACTTC,CASSPTGTGGYEQYF
12,NA,TRBJ2-3,NA,TRBV12-5,TGTGCTAGTGGTTCCACTCCAGATACGCAGTATTTT,CASGSTPDTQYF
14,NA,TRBJ1-1,TRBD1,TRBV28,TGTGCCAGCAGGTTGGGACAGATGAACACTGAAGCTTTCTTT,CASRLGQMNTEAFF
14,NA,TRBJ2-7,NA,TRBV20-1,TGCAGTGCTAGAGATACGCGGTCAACCTACGAGCAGTACTTC,CSARDTRSTYEQYF
15,NA,TRBJ1-3,NA,TRBV9,TGTGCCAGCAGCGTAGACCCAGGGACTGGAAACACCATATATTTT,CASSVDPGTGNTIYF
14,few,TRBJ2-3,NA,TRBV5-1,TGCGCCAGCAGCTTGGAACAGGGAACAGATACGCAGTATTTT,CASSLEQGTDTQYF
15,NA,TRBJ2-1,TRBD1,TRBV5-1,TGCGCCAGCAGCTCGGGACAGGGGGCTCGCAATGAGCAGTTCTTC,CASSSGQGARNEQFF
22,NA,TRBJ2-3,TRBD2,TRBV6-9,TGTGCCAGCAGTTATTATACTAGCGGGAGCTTTCGGGATATAGGTAGCACAGATACGCAGTATTTT,CASSYYTSGSFRDIGSTDTQYF